This TCR beta chain was retrieved from a study of regulatory T cells in long-lasting Graves disease. Regarding the study as a whole: It was possible that the small sample size reduced accuracy. Persistent Graves' patients showed reduced TCR diversity versus newly diagnosed patients. With approximately 3,000 shared public clonotypes, persistent patients exceeded new patients, who shared 950 to 1,000.

With 6 bases removed from V and 4 bases from J, the gap between germline ends came to 12 bases. CDR3 length: 13 residues. CDR1 and CDR2 (germline): MNHNS, SASEGT. Documented time point: persistent/refractory GD, antithyroid drugs over 5 years with positive TRAb. PBMC-derived RNA was used for the TCR library. Roughly 9.6-milliliter peripheral blood samples went into EDTA tubes. The authors built TCR beta libraries using iRepertoire HTBI primers and Arm-PCR of CDR3 regions. In TCRdb, the multiplex PCR reads were re-called with MiXCR into one record per CDR3 protein. In the table there are roughly 450,000 distinct CDR3 sequences, roughly 23% of which are singletons. This clonotype occurred many times. Antigen unknown.

This sequence was found in a female donor with Graves disease. This material consisted of peripheral blood mononuclear cells (PBMCs), taken when the disease was refractory, from a patient treated with antithyroid drugs. J is TRBJ1-2 and V is TRBV6-1; D not certain. The CDR3 DNA follows: TGTGCCAGCAGCCCCGACGGGTCCTATGGCTACACCTTC. Protein sequence: CASSPDGSYGYTF.